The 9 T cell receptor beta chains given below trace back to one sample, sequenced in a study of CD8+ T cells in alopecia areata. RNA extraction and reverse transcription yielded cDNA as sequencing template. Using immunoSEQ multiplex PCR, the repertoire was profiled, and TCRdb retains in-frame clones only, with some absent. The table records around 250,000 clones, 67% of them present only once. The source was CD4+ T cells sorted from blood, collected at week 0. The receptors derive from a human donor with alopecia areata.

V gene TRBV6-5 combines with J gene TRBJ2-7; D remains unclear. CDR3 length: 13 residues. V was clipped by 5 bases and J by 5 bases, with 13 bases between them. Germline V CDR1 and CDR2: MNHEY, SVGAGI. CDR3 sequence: CASSPSLADEQYF. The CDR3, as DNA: TGTGCCAGCAGTCCCAGTCTTGCCGACGAGCAGTACTTC.

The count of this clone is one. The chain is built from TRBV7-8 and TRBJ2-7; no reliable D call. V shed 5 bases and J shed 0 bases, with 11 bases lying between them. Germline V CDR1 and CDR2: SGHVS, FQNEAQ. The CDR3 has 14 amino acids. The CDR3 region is CASSPDTTSYEQYF. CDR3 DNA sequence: TGTGCCAGCAGCCCAGACACGACCTCCTACGAGCAGTACTTC.

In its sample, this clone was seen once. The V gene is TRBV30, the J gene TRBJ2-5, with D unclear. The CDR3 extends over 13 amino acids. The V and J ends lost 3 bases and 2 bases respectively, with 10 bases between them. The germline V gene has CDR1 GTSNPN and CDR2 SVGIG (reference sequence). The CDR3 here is CAWSARKQETQYF. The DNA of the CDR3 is TGTGCCTGGAGCGCCAGGAAACAAGAGACCCAGTACTTC. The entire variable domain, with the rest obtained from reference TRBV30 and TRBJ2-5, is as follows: SQTIHQWPATLVQPVGSPLSLECTVEGTSNPNLYWYRQAAGRGLQLLFYSVGIGQISSEVPQNLSASRPQDRQFILSSKKLLLSDSGFYLCAWSARKQETQYFGPGTRLLVL.

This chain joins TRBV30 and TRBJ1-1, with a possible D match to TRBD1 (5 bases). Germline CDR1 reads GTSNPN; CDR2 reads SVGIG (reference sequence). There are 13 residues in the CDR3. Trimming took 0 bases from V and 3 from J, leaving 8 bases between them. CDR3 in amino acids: CAWSVGGDTEAFF. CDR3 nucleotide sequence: TGTGCCTGGAGTGTAGGAGGGGACACTGAAGCTTTCTTT.

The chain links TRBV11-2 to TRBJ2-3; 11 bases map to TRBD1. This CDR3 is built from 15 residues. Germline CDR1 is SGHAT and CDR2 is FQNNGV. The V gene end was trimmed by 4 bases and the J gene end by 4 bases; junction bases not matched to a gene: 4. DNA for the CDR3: TGTGCCAGCAGCTCCTGGACAGGGGGCGCAGATACGCAGTATTTT. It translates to CASSSWTGGADTQYF.

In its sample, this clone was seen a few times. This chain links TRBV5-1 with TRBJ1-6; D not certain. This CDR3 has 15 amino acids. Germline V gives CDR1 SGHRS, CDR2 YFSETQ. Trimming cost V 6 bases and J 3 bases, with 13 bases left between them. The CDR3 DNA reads TGCGCCAGCAAACCGACGGGGAGCTATAATTCACCCCTCCACTTT. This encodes CASKPTGSYNSPLHF.

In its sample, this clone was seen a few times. CDR3 sequence reads: CASSGLQGTYEQYF. In DNA form, the CDR3 reads TGTGCCAGCAGTGGGCTGCAGGGAACCTACGAGCAGTACTTC. The V gene is TRBV25-1, the J gene TRBJ2-7; tentative D call: TRBD1 (5 bases). This CDR3 contains 14 residues. The V and J ends lost 4 bases and 2 bases respectively, with 12 bases between them. Germline V lookup: CDR1 MGHDK, CDR2 SYGVNS.

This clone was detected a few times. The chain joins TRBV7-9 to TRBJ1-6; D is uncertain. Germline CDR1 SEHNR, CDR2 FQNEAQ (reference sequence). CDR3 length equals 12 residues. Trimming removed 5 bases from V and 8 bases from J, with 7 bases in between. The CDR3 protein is CASSPADSPLHF. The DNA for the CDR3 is TGTGCCAGCAGCCCAGCCGATTCACCCCTCCACTTT.

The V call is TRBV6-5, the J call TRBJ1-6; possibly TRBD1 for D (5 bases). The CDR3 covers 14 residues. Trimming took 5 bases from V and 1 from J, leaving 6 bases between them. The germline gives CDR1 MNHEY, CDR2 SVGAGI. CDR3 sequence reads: CASSQGSYNSPLHF. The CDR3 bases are TGTGCCAGCAGTCAGGGATCCTATAATTCACCCCTCCACTTT.